Listed here is a single T cell receptor (beta chain). Its antigen is undetermined. The germline CDR1 and CDR2 sequences are LNHDA and SQIVND (reference sequence). V lost 5 bases and J 0 bases, leaving 17 bases between the germline ends. This CDR3 spans 17 amino acids. These data belong to a study of T cell responses to AZD1222 COVID-19 vaccine. Notes on the study in general: The breadth and depth of Spike-specific TCRs increased once two AZD1222 doses had been given.

Some clones are missing from TCRdb's copy, which holds only in-frame ones; the method was immunoSEQ multiplex PCR. The table shows about 27,000 clones, with around 92% occurring only once. This rearrangement joins TRBV19 to TRBJ1-5, with D possibly TRBD1 on 5 matching bases. Sample: peripheral blood, taken 28 days after the second AZD1222 dose. The TCR originated in an adult who received the AZD1222 COVID-19 vaccine. CDR3 protein: CASSPRRDLYSNQPQHF. For the CDR3, the DNA is TGTGCCAGTAGTCCACGCCGGGACTTATATAGCAATCAGCCCCAGCATTTT.